This TCR beta chain was found in a study of blood T cells in healthy people across ages. At least ten counts were recorded for this clonotype. Combining a sample-barcoded 5' primer with a J-beta primer mix, a second PCR ran for about 7 to 11 cycles. Each sample yielded at least 3 million CDR3-containing paired-end reads. Each CDR3 protein is one row after TCRdb ran MiXCR on the 5' RACE reads. Of fewer than 2,000,000 distinct CDR3 sequences in the sample, roughly 32% were seen once. From germline, CDR1 is SGHTA and CDR2 FQGNSA. V trimming: 4 bases; J trimming: 6 bases; junction bases outside the gene matches: 6. There are 16 residues in the CDR3.

The V call is TRBV7-2, the J call TRBJ2-3, with 14 bases fitting TRBD2. What was sequenced was blood. This clonotype was sampled from a woman aged 25 to 39 in good health. The CDR3 sequence is CASSSRLAGGVDTQYF. Written as DNA, the CDR3 is TGTGCCAGCAGCTCCCGACTAGCGGGAGGGGTGGATACGCAGTATTTT.